This T cell receptor beta chain was sequenced for a study of OX40 agonist ivuxolimab in advanced cancers. Study-level background: Antecedent anti-PD-1, anti-PD-L1 or anti-CTLA-4 therapy was permissible, with approximately 44% having received some.

Study conclusions and caveats: There was clonal expansion of CD4+ and CD8+ blood T cells by week 6 at 0.1 to 3.0 mg/kg. A proportion of nonresponders additionally exhibited low normalized T-cell clonal expansion. Relatively little clonal expansion, among the lowest observed, appeared in partial responders at 0.1-3.0 mg/kg.

A note on this clone: What it binds is unknown.

Profiling relied on immunoSEQ multiplex PCR, and the TCRdb table lists in-frame clones only, not all of them. This sample has tens of thousands of clones, with around 85% found just once. The source was CD4+ or CD8+ T cells sorted from blood, collected in a trial of the OX40 agonist ivuxolimab. This clonotype was obtained from an adult with an advanced solid tumor such as melanoma, head and neck, liver or kidney cancer.

The CDR3: CASSLDLGLLDGNTEAFF. The CDR3 nucleotides are TGTGCCAGCAGCTTAGATCTCGGGCTTCTTGATGGGAACACTGAAGCTTTCTTT. This rearrangement joins TRBV11-2 to TRBJ1-1; D uncertain. With 0 bases removed from V and 1 base from J, the gap between germline ends came to 18 bases. The V gene's germline CDR1 is SGHAT and CDR2 FQNNGV. CDR3 length equals 18 residues.